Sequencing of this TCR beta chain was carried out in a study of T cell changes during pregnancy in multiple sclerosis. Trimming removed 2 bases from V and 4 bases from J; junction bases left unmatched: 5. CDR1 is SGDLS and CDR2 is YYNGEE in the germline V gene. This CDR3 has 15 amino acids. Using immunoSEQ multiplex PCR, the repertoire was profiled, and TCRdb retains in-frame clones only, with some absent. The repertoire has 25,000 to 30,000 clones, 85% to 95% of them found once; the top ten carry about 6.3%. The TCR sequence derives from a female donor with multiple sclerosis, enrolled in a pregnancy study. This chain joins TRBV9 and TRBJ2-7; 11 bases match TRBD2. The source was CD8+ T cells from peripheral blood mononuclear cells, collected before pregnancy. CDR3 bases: TGTGCCAGCAGCGTTCATAGCGGGAGGGAGTACGAGCAGTACTTC. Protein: CASSVHSGREYEQYF.